This T cell receptor (beta chain) comes out of a study of T cell responses to AZD1222 COVID-19 vaccine. A word on this clone: As yet, its antigen is unknown.

V was clipped by 2 bases and J by 8 bases, with 6 bases between them. Germline V gene sequence: CDR1 MDHEN, CDR2 SYDVKM. There are 12 residues in the CDR3. Some clones are missing from TCRdb's copy, which holds only in-frame ones; the method was immunoSEQ multiplex PCR. The sample contains around 110,000 clones, roughly nine tenths of which appear only once. Study findings and constraints: Only five or six people who got AZD1222 tested seropositive at baseline.

The sequence came from an adult in good health. The material sequenced was peripheral blood, taken on day 0 of AZD1222 vaccination. The rearrangement links TRBV28 to TRBJ1-4; unclear D gene. The CDR3 spells CASSLVTEKLFF. The CDR3 DNA is TGTGCCAGCAGTTTAGTAACCGAAAAACTGTTTTTT.